The rows below give T cell receptor beta chains drawn from one sample of a study of T-cell memory formation after mild COVID-19. TCRdb used MiXCR to reprocess the 5' RACE reads, holding one entry per CDR3 protein. The data contain hundreds of thousands of distinct CDR3 sequences, 17% of them seen just once; the ten biggest clones take up approximately 8.1%. Material: PBMCs or a T cell subset sorted from them (not recorded which). These receptors all stem from an adult woman who had mild COVID-19 (a few samples of this study predate the infection). Cell type and time point are not known. CDR3s include the opening cysteine and the closing phenylalanine or tryptophan. D genes are given only for firm matches. Expanded clones get a size class; other rows say once, few or many, or leave the size out.

CDR3,DNA,D,V,J,size
CATKQGLYSNQPQHF,TGTGCCACCAAACAGGGCTTGTATAGCAATCAGCCCCAGCATTTT,.,TRBV6-1,TRBJ1-5,.
CASSPPVETQYF,TGTGCCAGCAGCCCCCCCGTAGAGACCCAGTACTTC,.,TRBV7-9,TRBJ2-5,few
CAISELAGGGYNEQFF,TGTGCCATCAGTGAACTAGCGGGAGGAGGTTACAATGAGCAGTTCTTC,TRBD2,TRBV10-3,TRBJ2-1,.
CASSQDRAAEQYF,TGCGCCAGCAGCCAAGATCGTGCGGCCGAGCAGTACTTC,.,TRBV4-3,TRBJ2-7,.
CSARNRSYSYEQYF,TGCAGTGCTAGAAACAGGTCGTACTCCTACGAGCAGTACTTC,.,TRBV20-1,TRBJ2-7,many
CASSGGIPNTEAFF,TGTGCCAGCAGCGGGGGGATTCCTAACACTGAAGCTTTCTTT,.,TRBV9,TRBJ1-1,few
CASSPAYGPIRYGYTF,TGTGCCAGCAGCCCAGCTTATGGGCCGATCCGGTATGGCTACACCTTC,.,TRBV7-8,TRBJ1-2,.
CASSLVRDMDF,TGTGCCAGCAGCTTAGTCCGGGACATGGACTTC,.,TRBV7-9,TRBJ2-7,few
CASSSGQGLIKGNQPQHF,TGTGCCAGCAGCTCGGGACAGGGCCTGATCAAGGGCAATCAGCCCCAGCATTTT,TRBD1,TRBV7-2,TRBJ1-5,.
CASSSTGRVQPQHF,TGTGCCAGCAGTTCGACAGGGAGGGTTCAGCCCCAGCATTTT,TRBD1,TRBV6-5,TRBJ1-5,.
CAWNRDRRVNEQFF,TGTGCCTGGAACCGGGACAGGCGAGTCAATGAGCAGTTCTTC,TRBD1,TRBV30,TRBJ2-1,.
CASSFRPHYGYTF,TGTGCCAGCAGCTTCAGGCCACACTATGGCTACACCTTC,.,TRBV12-3/TRBV12-4,TRBJ1-2,few
CASSPAATRSTDTQYF,TGTGCCAGCAGCCCAGCTGCCACCCGTTCAACAGATACGCAGTATTTT,.,TRBV7-2,TRBJ2-3,few
CASSLGSGADTQYF,TGTGCCAGCAGCTTAGGGAGCGGCGCAGATACGCAGTATTTT,.,TRBV7-3,TRBJ2-3,many
CASSLGGQFNQPQHF,TGTGCCAGCAGCTTAGGAGGACAGTTCAATCAGCCCCAGCATTTT,.,TRBV13,TRBJ1-5,.
CSARIPGLSNYGYTF,TGCAGTGCTAGAATCCCAGGGCTTTCTAACTATGGCTACACCTTC,.,TRBV20-1,TRBJ1-2,few
CATRDRDPRSGNTIYF,TGTGCCACGAGGGACAGGGACCCCCGCTCTGGAAACACCATATATTTT,TRBD1,TRBV10-3,TRBJ1-3,.
CASSPSRVGGYTF,TGTGCCAGTAGCCCAAGTCGGGTTGGTGGCTACACCTTC,.,TRBV19,TRBJ1-2,.
CASGLIWGVPGQTSHSNQPQHF,TGTGCTAGTGGTTTGATATGGGGAGTGCCGGGACAGACCTCTCATAGCAATCAGCCCCAGCATTTT,TRBD1,TRBV12-5,TRBJ1-5,.
CASSLETYGYTF,TGTGCCAGCAGTCTGGAGACCTATGGCTACACCTTC,.,TRBV12-3/TRBV12-4,TRBJ1-2,.
CSVTGWAKNIQYF,TGCAGCGTCACCGGGTGGGCCAAAAACATTCAGTACTTC,.,TRBV29-1,TRBJ2-4,once
CATSRADRGPFDEQFF,TGTGCCACCAGCAGGGCGGACAGGGGCCCCTTTGATGAGCAGTTCTTC,TRBD1,TRBV15,TRBJ2-1,.
CSATGTSGYLRPDTQYF,TGCAGTGCAACCGGGACTAGCGGGTACCTGAGGCCAGATACGCAGTATTTT,TRBD2,TRBV20-1,TRBJ2-3,.
CASSATSDSTDTQYF,TGCGCCAGCAGCGCCACTAGCGATAGCACAGATACGCAGTATTTT,TRBD2,TRBV5-1,TRBJ2-3,few
CASSSPRQRVQHF,TGTGCCAGCAGTTCCCCCCGACAGAGGGTCCAGCATTTT,.,TRBV27,TRBJ1-5,few
CASSSSGGGGGGGYTF,TGTGCCAGCAGCTCCTCCGGGGGAGGGGGCGGTGGAGGCTACACCTTC,TRBD1,TRBV7-9,TRBJ1-2,.
CASSTGKDEQYF,TGTGCCAGCTCAACGGGTAAGGACGAGCAGTACTTC,.,TRBV18,TRBJ2-7,.
CASSNRDKKPSSNQPQHF,TGCGCCAGCAGCAACCGGGACAAAAAACCATCTAGCAATCAGCCCCAGCATTTT,.,TRBV5-1,TRBJ1-5,.
CASSNPVDRGRYEQYF,TGTGCCAGCAGCAACCCCGTCGACAGGGGGCGATACGAGCAGTACTTC,.,TRBV21-1,TRBJ2-7,many
CSAGTSGGDNEQFF,TGCAGCGCGGGAACTAGCGGGGGGGACAATGAGCAGTTCTTC,TRBD2,TRBV29-1,TRBJ2-1,once
CATSREGQGAMDEQFF,TGTGCCACCAGCAGAGAAGGCCAGGGGGCGATGGATGAGCAGTTCTTC,TRBD1,TRBV15,TRBJ2-1,.
CASSARQGAHYGYTF,TGTGCCAGCAGCGCCCGACAGGGGGCCCACTATGGCTACACCTTC,TRBD1,TRBV7-8,TRBJ1-2,.
CASSRFGGVHEQYF,TGTGCCAGCAGTCGATTCGGGGGCGTCCACGAGCAGTACTTC,.,TRBV6-5,TRBJ2-7,few
CASSLGQGMALSGYTF,TGTGCCAGCAGCCTGGGACAGGGGATGGCCCTCTCTGGCTACACCTTC,TRBD1,TRBV11-2,TRBJ1-2,few
CATSDPLTQETQYF,TGTGCCACCAGTGATCCTCTGACGCAAGAGACCCAGTACTTC,.,TRBV24-1,TRBJ2-5,.
CASRGLGEQFF,TGTGCCAGCAGGGGGCTCGGTGAGCAGTTCTTC,.,TRBV7-9,TRBJ2-1,.